Listed below are T cell receptor beta chains from one sample, sequenced in a study of T cells in localized non-small cell lung cancer. Generated by immunoSEQ multiplex PCR, the TCRdb table keeps only in-frame clones and is missing some. The table has 65,000 or so clones, 81% seen once. This specimen was PBMCs, taken before any cancer treatment. Every receptor here comes from a man between 40 and 70 years old with stage II lung adenocarcinoma. CDR3s include the opening cysteine and the closing phenylalanine or tryptophan. The D gene is left open where the match is weak. Only some rows state a clone size, as once, few, many or a class for expanded clones.

CDR3nt: TGTGCCAGCAGCGACCGGGGCAGGGATGGCACTGAAGCTTTCTTT
CDR3aa: CASSDRGRDGTEAFF
abundance: few
v_gene: TRBV21-1
d_gene: NA
j_gene: TRBJ1-1

CDR3nt: TGTGCCAGCAGCACGACCACTACAGGGGGCACTGAAGCTTTCTTT
CDR3aa: CASSTTTTGGTEAFF
abundance: NA
v_gene: TRBV7-9
d_gene: TRBD1
j_gene: TRBJ1-1

CDR3nt: TGTGCCAGCAGGTCTTCGGGGACAGATACGCAGTATTTT
CDR3aa: CASRSSGTDTQYF
abundance: NA
v_gene: TRBV7-9
d_gene: NA
j_gene: TRBJ2-3

CDR3nt: TGTGCCAGCAGCTCTTCGGGACGTATGATCTATGGCTACACCTTC
CDR3aa: CASSSSGRMIYGYTF
abundance: few
v_gene: TRBV11-2
d_gene: NA
j_gene: TRBJ1-2

CDR3nt: TGTGCCAGTAGTCGGGACAGGACCTATGGCTACACCTTC
CDR3aa: CASSRDRTYGYTF
abundance: few
v_gene: TRBV19
d_gene: TRBD1
j_gene: TRBJ1-2

CDR3nt: TGTGCCAGTAGTATCACATTTCTGGGGGGAGGCGGACGGGATGAGCAGTTCTTC
CDR3aa: CASSITFLGGGGRDEQFF
abundance: NA
v_gene: TRBV19
d_gene: NA
j_gene: TRBJ2-1

CDR3nt: TGCGCCAGCAGGACCGGGACAGGGTCAGATCAGCCCCAGCATTTT
CDR3aa: CASRTGTGSDQPQHF
abundance: NA
v_gene: TRBV5-1
d_gene: TRBD1
j_gene: TRBJ1-5

CDR3nt: TGTGCCAGCAGCCTGCGGACTAGCGGGAACACCGGGGAGCTGTTTTTT
CDR3aa: CASSLRTSGNTGELFF
abundance: NA
v_gene: TRBV9
d_gene: TRBD2
j_gene: TRBJ2-2

CDR3nt: TGTGCCAGCAGTACCCCGCAGGTCTATGGCTACACCTTC
CDR3aa: CASSTPQVYGYTF
abundance: NA
v_gene: TRBV7-8
d_gene: NA
j_gene: TRBJ1-2

CDR3nt: TGTGCCAGCAGCCGACTAGCGGGAGGGCTTGGGGAAAATGAGCAGTTCTTC
CDR3aa: CASSRLAGGLGENEQFF
abundance: NA
v_gene: TRBV9
d_gene: TRBD2
j_gene: TRBJ2-1

CDR3nt: TGTGCCAGCAGTTCTTTGGACAGGGACGGTGAGCAGTTCTTC
CDR3aa: CASSSLDRDGEQFF
abundance: NA
v_gene: TRBV6-1
d_gene: TRBD1
j_gene: TRBJ2-1

CDR3nt: TGTGCCAGCAGTTACCGAACAGAAAGACAGCCCCAGCATTTT
CDR3aa: CASSYRTERQPQHF
abundance: NA
v_gene: TRBV6-5
d_gene: NA
j_gene: TRBJ1-5

CDR3nt: TGTGCCAGTAGTTCCGGGACATCAATAGCCAAAAACATTCAGTACTTC
CDR3aa: CASSSGTSIAKNIQYF
abundance: NA
v_gene: TRBV19
d_gene: NA
j_gene: TRBJ2-4

CDR3nt: TGTGCTAGCAGCTTCGGGGTCCAGTACGAGCAGTACTTC
CDR3aa: CASSFGVQYEQYF
abundance: NA
v_gene: TRBV7-7
d_gene: NA
j_gene: TRBJ2-7

CDR3nt: TGTGCCAGTAGTTCCTCGTCCAGGGGGCAAGGCTACACCTTC
CDR3aa: CASSSSSRGQGYTF
abundance: few
v_gene: TRBV19
d_gene: TRBD1
j_gene: TRBJ1-2

CDR3nt: TGTGCCAGCAGCGGGGAGACAGGGAGGGGGTCAGATACGCAGTATTTT
CDR3aa: CASSGETGRGSDTQYF
abundance: few
v_gene: TRBV7-6
d_gene: NA
j_gene: TRBJ2-3

CDR3nt: TGTGCCAGCAGCCCCCCGGGCCACAATCAGCCCCAGCATTTT
CDR3aa: CASSPPGHNQPQHF
abundance: NA
v_gene: TRBV5-5
d_gene: NA
j_gene: TRBJ1-5

CDR3nt: TGTGCCAGTAGTATGGGTTCACAGGGCACCTATGGCTACACCTTC
CDR3aa: CASSMGSQGTYGYTF
abundance: NA
v_gene: TRBV19
d_gene: NA
j_gene: TRBJ1-2

CDR3nt: TGTGCCAGCAGCAAAGAGGCGTCGCCGTCTAATGAAAAACTGTTTTTT
CDR3aa: CASSKEASPSNEKLFF
abundance: NA
v_gene: TRBV9
d_gene: NA
j_gene: TRBJ1-4

CDR3nt: TGTGCCAGCAGCTCCCCTCGACAGGGAGTAGGATATGGCTACACCTTC
CDR3aa: CASSSPRQGVGYGYTF
abundance: NA
v_gene: TRBV11-2
d_gene: TRBD1
j_gene: TRBJ1-2

CDR3nt: TGTGCCAGCAGCCCGGACAGGGGGCGCCGTGAGAGGACCGGGGAGCTGTTTTTT
CDR3aa: CASSPDRGRRERTGELFF
abundance: NA
v_gene: TRBV21-1
d_gene: NA
j_gene: TRBJ2-2

CDR3nt: TGTGCCAGCTTCGGGACACTCCTCCAGCCCCAGCATTTT
CDR3aa: CASFGTLLQPQHF
abundance: few
v_gene: TRBV2
d_gene: NA
j_gene: TRBJ1-5

CDR3nt: TGTGCCAGCAGCCTAACCCCGACAGACACTGAAGCTTTCTTT
CDR3aa: CASSLTPTDTEAFF
abundance: NA
v_gene: TRBV7-2
d_gene: NA
j_gene: TRBJ1-1

CDR3nt: TGTGCCAGCAGCGTCACCGCGGGACAGGGGAACATTCAGTACTTC
CDR3aa: CASSVTAGQGNIQYF
abundance: NA
v_gene: TRBV9
d_gene: TRBD1
j_gene: TRBJ2-4

CDR3nt: TGCGCCAGCAGCCGTGGGGTGGTCTCGAACACTGAAGCTTTCTTT
CDR3aa: CASSRGVVSNTEAFF
abundance: NA
v_gene: TRBV5-1
d_gene: NA
j_gene: TRBJ1-1

CDR3nt: TGTGCCAGCAATACCCCGGGGTCTGAGCAGTTCTTC
CDR3aa: CASNTPGSEQFF
abundance: NA
v_gene: TRBV6-5
d_gene: NA
j_gene: TRBJ2-1

CDR3nt: TGCGCCAGCGCCGACAGGGAGACCGGGGAGCTGTTTTTT
CDR3aa: CASADRETGELFF
abundance: NA
v_gene: TRBV5-1
d_gene: TRBD1
j_gene: TRBJ2-2

CDR3nt: TGTGCCAGCTCGACAGGGGGCAGGGGCACTGAAGCTTTCTTT
CDR3aa: CASSTGGRGTEAFF
abundance: few
v_gene: TRBV18
d_gene: TRBD1
j_gene: TRBJ1-1

CDR3nt: TGTGCCAGCAGCCAAGTGGGCCCCGGGACTAGCGTATCTTACGAGCAGTACTTC
CDR3aa: CASSQVGPGTSVSYEQYF
abundance: NA
v_gene: TRBV4-2
d_gene: TRBD2
j_gene: TRBJ2-7

CDR3nt: TGTGCCAGCAGCTTATCCGACTGGACCTACGAGCAGTACTTC
CDR3aa: CASSLSDWTYEQYF
abundance: NA
v_gene: TRBV5-5
d_gene: NA
j_gene: TRBJ2-7

CDR3nt: TGTGCCAGCAGTGAACAGGGTAAAGTAGGTGAAAAACTGTTTTTT
CDR3aa: CASSEQGKVGEKLFF
abundance: NA
v_gene: TRBV25-1
d_gene: NA
j_gene: TRBJ1-4

CDR3nt: TGTGCCACCAGCAGAGATAGGGGGTTCGAGCAGTACTTC
CDR3aa: CATSRDRGFEQYF
abundance: NA
v_gene: TRBV15
d_gene: NA
j_gene: TRBJ2-7

CDR3nt: TGTGCCAGCAGCTCAACAGGTAACTACGAGCAGTACTTC
CDR3aa: CASSSTGNYEQYF
abundance: NA
v_gene: TRBV5-4
d_gene: NA
j_gene: TRBJ2-7

CDR3nt: TGTGCCATCAGTGAGTCGCCGAGAGACTATGGCTACACCTTC
CDR3aa: CAISESPRDYGYTF
abundance: few
v_gene: TRBV10-3
d_gene: NA
j_gene: TRBJ1-2

CDR3nt: TGTGCCAGCAGAGAGGGACCGGCATTGAACACTGAAGCTTTCTTT
CDR3aa: CASREGPALNTEAFF
abundance: NA
v_gene: TRBV6-1
d_gene: NA
j_gene: TRBJ1-1

CDR3nt: TGTGCCAGCTCACTATACTCCGGGTCCTCAACCTACGAGCAGTACTTC
CDR3aa: CASSLYSGSSTYEQYF
abundance: NA
v_gene: TRBV18
d_gene: NA
j_gene: TRBJ2-7

CDR3nt: TGTGCCAGCACCCCGGGGGTTAACTATGGCTACACCTTC
CDR3aa: CASTPGVNYGYTF
abundance: NA
v_gene: TRBV6-5
d_gene: NA
j_gene: TRBJ1-2